This entry lists 15 T cell receptor beta chains sequenced from one sample in a study of cytomegalovirus exposure and HLA in healthy donors. In the PCR, 60 Vbeta and 13 Jbeta primers were used. The protocol was immunoSEQ multiplex PCR, while the TCRdb copy is restricted to in-frame clones and leaves out a portion. This table has approximately 150,000 clones, roughly two thirds appearing once. Sequenced sample: PBMCs. The source is a male donor in good health and CMV-seronegative.

The rearrangement uses TRBV9 and TRBJ1-3; 9 positions agree with TRBD1. The V gene end was trimmed by 1 base and the J gene end by 2 bases; junction bases not matched to a gene: 10. This CDR3 spans 18 amino acids. Germline V gene data show CDR1 as SGDLS and CDR2 as YYNGEE. This CDR3 reads CASSVSNRDRATGNTIYF. The DNA of the CDR3 is TGTGCCAGCAGCGTATCGAACCGGGACAGGGCGACTGGAAACACCATATATTTT. The full variable domain, in which reference TRBV9 and TRBJ1-3 provide the parts outside the CDR3, is DSGVTQTPKHLITATGQRVTLRCSPRSGDLSVYWYQQSLDQGLQFLIQYYNGEERAKGNILERFSAQQFPDLHSELNLSSLELGDSALYFCASSVSNRDRATGNTIYFGEGSWLTVV.

The gene calls are TRBV7-8 and TRBJ2-7; TRBD2 agrees at 10 bases. With V trimmed by 4 bases and J by 0 bases, 3 bases remained unmatched. The CDR3 is made up of 15 amino acids. Germline V gene lookup returns CDR1 SGHVS and CDR2 FQNEAQ. The CDR3, as DNA: TGTGCCAGCAGCTCAGCGGGGGGGCCCTCCTACGAGCAGTACTTC. Its protein is CASSSAGGPSYEQYF.

This chain uses TRBV7-3 with TRBJ2-3, with D possibly TRBD1 on 5 matching bases. V lost 1 base, J lost 1 base, and 12 bases lay in between. The CDR3 totals 16 residues. From germline, CDR1 is SGHTA and CDR2 FQGTGA. CDR3 sequence reads: CASSLISGSGTDTQYF. The CDR3 DNA is TGTGCCAGCAGCTTAATTTCAGGGTCGGGCACAGATACGCAGTATTTT.

This clone appeared a single time. The chain carries TRBV6-5 and TRBJ1-1; possibly TRBD1 for D (5 bases). This CDR3 is 12 amino acids long. The V gene's germline CDR1 is MNHEY and CDR2 SVGAGI. V gave up 5 bases and J gave up 2 bases, with 6 bases separating them. The CDR3 nucleotides are TGTGCCAGCAGTAGGGGTAACACTGAAGCTTTCTTT. This gives the protein CASSRGNTEAFF.

Points on this clone: The conserved final phenylalanine or tryptophan is absent from the CDR3, which likely points to a read error. The V call is TRBV5-6, the J call TRBJ2-3; D is ambiguous. V lost 2 bases and J lost 3, with 13 bases in between. The CDR3 covers 15 residues. Germline CDR1 is SGHDT and CDR2 is YYEEEE. CDR3 coding DNA: TGTGCCAGCAGCTTTTGGCTAAAACTTACAGATACGCAGTATCTT. Its translation: CASSFWLKLTDTQYL.

This clone was observed a handful of times. The chain couples TRBV19 to TRBJ1-1, with 11 positions matching TRBD1. The germline V gene encodes CDR1 LNHDA and CDR2 SQIVND (reference sequence). J lost 5 bases, V lost 9 bases, and 2 bases had no gene match. The CDR3 is 12 amino acids. CDR3 in DNA: TGTGCCAGCGGGACAGGGGGGACTGAAGCTTTCTTT. Its translation is CASGTGGTEAFF.

This rearrangement joins TRBV11-3 to TRBJ2-7; D unresolved. The CDR3 sequence is 13 residues long. Trimming removed 1 base from V and 3 bases from J, with 7 bases in between. CDR1 is SGHNT and CDR2 is YENEEA in the germline V gene. Here the CDR3 reads CASSLAVNYEQYF. DNA of the CDR3: TGTGCCAGCAGCTTAGCCGTTAACTACGAGCAGTACTTC. The variable domain in full, completed from reference TRBV11-3 and TRBJ2-7, reads EAGVVQSPRYKIIEKKQPVAFWCNPISGHNTLYWYLQNLGQGPELLIRYENEEAVDDSQLPKDRFSAERLKGVDSTLKIQPAELGDSAVYLCASSLAVNYEQYFGPGTRLTVT.

V gene TRBV13 combines with J gene TRBJ2-2; tentative D call: TRBD1 (5 bases). CDR1 is PRHDT and CDR2 is FYEKMQ in the germline V gene (reference sequence). The V end was cut by 7 bases, the J end by 1 base, with 13 bases between. This CDR3 has 15 amino acids. CDR3 in amino acids: CASTIQQVNTGELFF. The CDR3 DNA is TGTGCCAGCACTATTCAACAGGTGAACACCGGGGAGCTGTTTTTT.

This clone was recorded only once. V gene TRBV5-1 combines with J gene TRBJ1-6; D not resolved. Germline V gives CDR1 SGHRS, CDR2 YFSETQ. This CDR3 has 15 residues. Trimming pared 0 bases from V and 13 bases from J, leaving 17 bases between. CDR3 sequence (DNA): TGCGCCAGCAGCTTGGAACGGGAGGGCAGCCTGCCCCTCCACTTT. It encodes CASSLEREGSLPLHF.

The chain couples TRBV7-2 to TRBJ1-5; TRBD1 might be the D (5 bases). In germline, CDR1 is SGHTA, CDR2 FQGNSA. The V end was cut by 5 bases, the J end by 4 bases, with 9 bases between. CDR3 length equals 13 residues. CDR3 sequence: CASSAPGNQPQHF. CDR3 in DNA: TGTGCCAGCAGCGCCCCAGGGAATCAGCCCCAGCATTTT.

The rearrangement links TRBV5-1 to TRBJ2-3; 9 nucleotides line up with TRBD1. Germline V gene data show CDR1 as SGHRS and CDR2 as YFSETQ. V lost 3 bases, J lost 5 bases, and 7 bases stayed unmatched. The CDR3 totals 15 residues. CDR3 sequence: CASSSVGTGRDTQYF. The CDR3 nucleotides read TGCGCCAGCAGCTCGGTGGGGACAGGGAGAGATACGCAGTATTTT.

This clone has just a few counts. The rearrangement uses TRBV5-4 and TRBJ1-5, with D hard to call. CDR3 length: 15 residues. Germline values: CDR1 SGHNT, CDR2 YYREEE (reference sequence). Trimming pared 4 bases from V and 3 bases from J, leaving 14 bases between. The CDR3 sequence: CASSLRERPNQPQHF. The CDR3 bases are TGTGCCAGCAGCCTACGGGAGCGACCCAATCAGCCCCAGCATTTT. Looking up the rest from reference TRBV5-4 and TRBJ1-5 gives the full variable domain: ETGVTQSPTHLIKTRGQQVTLRCSSQSGHNTVSWYQQALGQGPQFIFQYYREEENGRGNFPPRFSGLQFPNYSSELNVNALELDDSALYLCASSLRERPNQPQHFGDGTRLSIL.

This chain links TRBV5-1 with TRBJ1-1; 8 positions match TRBD1. The CDR3 sequence is 18 residues long. V gave up 4 bases and J gave up 0 bases; unmatched junction bases: 14. Germline V gives CDR1 SGHRS, CDR2 YFSETQ. In DNA form, the CDR3 reads TGCGCCAGCAGCCATTTCCCAGGGGGCGATGTTATGAACACTGAAGCTTTCTTT. As protein: CASSHFPGGDVMNTEAFF.

The genes are TRBV18 and TRBJ2-7; TRBD2 might be the D (6 bases). The CDR3 runs 13 residues. The ends were cut back, 0 bases at V and 7 bases at J, with 10 bases in the middle. Germline CDR1 KGHSH, CDR2 LQKENI. The CDR3 spells CASSPPGGEEQYF. DNA of the CDR3: TGTGCCAGCTCACCACCGGGCGGGGAAGAGCAGTACTTC.

The V and J genes are TRBV10-3 and TRBJ1-5; D uncertain. Looked up from germline, CDR1 is ENHRY and CDR2 is SYGVKD. The V and J ends lost 8 bases and 3 bases respectively, with 11 bases between them. This CDR3 has 13 amino acids. The CDR3 DNA reads as TGTGCCATCGGGCAGGTTACCAATCAGCCCCAGCATTTT. Encoded protein: CAIGQVTNQPQHF.